The present TCR beta chain was sequenced within a study of beta chain features in type 1 diabetes. General study findings and limits: There was no resolution here of whether HLA type influences TCRB rearrangement. All four CD4+ subsets from Type 1 diabetes patients carried moderately but significantly shorter TCRB CDR3s. A possible short-template PCR bias applies equally to patients and controls.

Regarding this clone: As yet, its antigen is unknown.

V was cut by 4 bases and J by 9 bases, with 10 bases left in between. The CDR3 has 13 amino acids. In germline, CDR1 is SGHVS, CDR2 FNYEAQ. One heparinised blood draw, averaging roughly 120 mL, came from each donor. Sort purity for all populations was recorded as exceeding 98%. As every portion of the isolated RNA was reverse transcribed, the sequencing read expressed TCRB transcripts. Sequencing was performed with immunoSEQ multiplex PCR; in TCRdb, only in-frame clones are kept and a portion is missing. The sample shows 250,000 or so clones, roughly 21% of them seen only once. The sequencing input was naive CD4+ T cells from blood. This receptor was obtained from a woman in her thirties or forties with type 1 diabetes. The chain joins TRBV7-6 to TRBJ1-6; D unclear. The CDR3 bases are TGTGCCAGCAGCTCTACCCCCTTTTCACCCCTCCACTTT. The encoded protein is CASSSTPFSPLHF.